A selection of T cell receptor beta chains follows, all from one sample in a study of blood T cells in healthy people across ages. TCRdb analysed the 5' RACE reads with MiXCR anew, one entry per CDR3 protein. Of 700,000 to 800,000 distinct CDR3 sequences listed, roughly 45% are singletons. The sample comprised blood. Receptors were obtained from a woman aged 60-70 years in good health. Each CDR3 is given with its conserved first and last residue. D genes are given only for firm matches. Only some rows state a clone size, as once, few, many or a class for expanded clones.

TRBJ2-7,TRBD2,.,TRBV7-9,TGTGCCAGCAGCTCTAAACTCGGACTAGCCTACGAGCAGTACTTC,CASSSKLGLAYEQYF
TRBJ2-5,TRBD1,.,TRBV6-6,TGTGCCAGCAGTAGGGACAGGGGCGATATACGCCAAGAGACCCAGTACTTC,CASSRDRGDIRQETQYF
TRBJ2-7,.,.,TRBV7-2,TGTGCCAGCAGCCCAGCAGGTAGAAACTACGAGCAGTACTTC,CASSPAGRNYEQYF
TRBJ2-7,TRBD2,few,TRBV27,TGTGCCAGCAGTTTAAGGACTAGCGGGATTCGTCCGTACGAGCAGTACTTC,CASSLRTSGIRPYEQYF
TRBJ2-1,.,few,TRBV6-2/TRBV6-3,TGTGCCAGCACAGAAGACTACGGGAGTGTGGGCAATGAGCAGTTCTTC,CASTEDYGSVGNEQFF
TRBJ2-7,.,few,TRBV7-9,TGTGCCAGCAGCCTAGGAGGAACAGGGACCCCCTACGAGCAGTACTTC,CASSLGGTGTPYEQYF
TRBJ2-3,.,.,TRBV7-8,TGTGCCAGCAGCTCCCGGGGGCAGGAACCCACAGATACGCAGTATTTT,CASSSRGQEPTDTQYF
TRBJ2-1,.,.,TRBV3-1,TGTGCCAGCAGCCAAGGAGGGAGAGAGACCCAGTTCTTC,CASSQGGRETQFF
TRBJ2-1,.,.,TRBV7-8,TGTGCCAGCACTGGGGAGAGCTCCTACAATGAGCAGTTCTTC,CASTGESSYNEQFF
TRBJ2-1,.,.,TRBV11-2,TGTGCCAGCAGCTTAGCCTCGGGTGAGCAGTTCTTC,CASSLASGEQFF
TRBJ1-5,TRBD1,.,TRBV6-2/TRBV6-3,TGTGCCAGCAGTTACTCCAGGGGGCGCGGCAATCAGCCCCAGCATTTT,CASSYSRGRGNQPQHF
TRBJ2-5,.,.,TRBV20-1,TGCAGTGCGACCCCGGGGGTCCAAGAGACCCAGTACTTC,CSATPGVQETQYF
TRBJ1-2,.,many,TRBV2,TGTGCCAGCAGTGAGTCAGCGTATGGCTACACCTTC,CASSESAYGYTF
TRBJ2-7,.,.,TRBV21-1,TGTGCCAGCCGACAGGGGGCTTTTTGCTCCTACAATGAGCAGTACTTC,CASRQGAFCSYNEQYF